This TCR beta chain was found in a study of chemoradiotherapy in HPV16-positive cancers. This CDR3 contains 18 residues. Germline assignment: CDR1 MGHRA and CDR2 YSYEKL. Between the trimmed V and J ends, which lost 1 base and 2 bases, there was a span of 20 bases. Profiling relied on immunoSEQ multiplex PCR, and the TCRdb table lists in-frame clones only, not all of them. The sample has tens of thousands of clones, 85% to 90% seen once; the top ten hold 4.5% to 7%. The clonotype originates from a human donor with HPV-associated anogenital cancer. V is TRBV4-1 and J is TRBJ1-1; D not certain. Specimen: blood, collected from a patient who underwent chemoradiotherapy. CDR3 nucleotides: TGCGCCAGCAGCCAAGGGTTCGGGCAGGCTCCACTCAACACTGAAGCTTTCTTT. Amino acid sequence: CASSQGFGQAPLNTEAFF.